This record looks at one T cell receptor beta chain sequence and its context. The V and J ends lost 6 bases and 2 bases respectively, with 24 bases between them. This CDR3 comprises 18 residues. The germline gives CDR1 LNHDA, CDR2 SQIVND (reference sequence). This specimen comes from a study of blood T cell repertoires in COVID-19. Whole-study context: Sites in the United States, Italy and Spain provided acute and convalescent COVID-19 samples.

Repertoires were generated with immunoSEQ multiplex PCR, while TCRdb's copy carries only in-frame clones and drops some. The sample lists about 400,000 clones, 75% to 90% seen once, with more than 1.4% in the top ten. This rearrangement joins TRBV19 to TRBJ2-3; tentative D call: TRBD2 (6 bases). This clonotype was sampled from a woman aged 25 to 39 with active or convalescent COVID-19. Sequencing was carried out using peripheral blood. The CDR3 DNA sequence: TGTGCCAGTAGCAGCGCCAGCGGCGGGGACGGCTACACAGATACGCAGTATTTT. Protein: CASSSASGGDGYTDTQYF.